What follows is one T cell receptor (beta chain) and its context. This clone's antigen is unknown. No qualities accompany the bases; no much larger clone lies one base away. The EasySep Human CD8+ T Cell Enrichment Kit was used on day 10 to isolate CD8+ T cells from every culture. The data stem from a study of CD8 T cell repertoires and HIV-1 epitope variants (dated by TCRdb to the early 2020s). For the wider study: In separate culture wells, T cells were stimulated with each of twenty-five peptides that represented autologous and known Gag and Nef epitope variants. The control conditions were a CMV, EBV and flu peptide pool, the Ebola AY9 epitope as a negative control, and a well with no peptide. The epitopes tested covered three Gag epitope families plus Nef HW9 and YT9. T cells were enriched with the EasySep Human T Cell Enrichment Kit and co-cultured with equal numbers of autologous T cell-negative cells as antigen-presenting cells. Cultures ran for around 10 days in IMDM with gentamicin, with half-media changes on days 3 and 7 adding IL-2, IL-7 and IL-15. An aliquot of 1M T cells was saved as an uncultured baseline condition, separate from the roughly 80 T cell cultures. A total of about 87 T cell cultures were run, with each culture condition done in triplicate except for one peptide, which was done in duplicate.

The study at large found these results: The study identified eight to ten antigen-specific TCR beta clonotypes, more than five of which appeared to be cross-reactive for autologous or known escape epitope variants. The assay could identify only TCR beta chains and pointed to proliferation in response to antigen, not to T cell function or cytokine profile. The Nef KF9 family was recognized by five clonotypes and the HW9 family by one, and no responses to the TAALDMSHF plasma variant were observed.

Sequencing of TCR beta CDR3 regions was performed at survey depth on the immunoSEQ platform. The QIAamp DNA micro kit was used to extract genomic DNA from every cultured and uncultured CD8+ T cell population. On the authors' methods: Samples with fewer than 5,000 productive reads were excluded, resulting in the removal of about 7% of the 75 HIV peptide-stimulated cultures. A MANAFEST web app trimmed sequences to CDR3 and removed nonproductive sequences, CDR3s under 5 amino acids, and those not starting C or ending F/W. For a clonotype to count as antigen-specific, the clonotype had to expand relative to the no-peptide control in at least 2 of 3 replicates at FDR 0.01, and only within one epitope family. In addition, a specific clonotype needed a frequency at least fivefold higher than in wells stimulated with peptides from other epitope families. The source is immuneACCESS, and TCRdb retained only in-frame sequences with V and J called. Part of the clones is not carried over; for the studies checked, unresolved V genes explain less than half of this, and the remainder is unexplained. V, J and clone size reflect that table, while D and trimming were determined from the DNA. Within this sample are fewer than 3,500 clones, with roughly three quarters of them counted one time only. The ten top clones hold about 40% of the sample.

Specimen: cultured CD8+ T cells derived from PBMCs. The TCR originated in a male donor with HIV.

The CDR3 sequence is CASSVGGSRPDEQYF. At the DNA level, the sequence is TGTGCCAGCAGCGTAGGAGGGTCCCGTCCCGACGAGCAGTACTTC. The chain is assembled from TRBV9 and TRBJ2-7; possibly the D gene is TRBD2, per 5 matching bases. V drops 0 bases and J drops 5 bases, leaving 15 bases in between. CDR3 length: 15 amino acids, cysteine to phenylalanine. Only CDR3 DNA remains: 45 bases, in frame from the first base. The germline V gene sets CDR1 to SGDLS and CDR2 to YYNGEE.